This T cell receptor (beta chain) was identified during a study of CD8 T cells in ankylosing spondylitis. Overall study findings and caveats: Disease-linked clones were reportedly significantly enriched in matched ankylosing spondylitis synovial fluid. Reactive arthritis synovial fluid and blood previously showed some of these motif variants.

Note on this clonotype: Its target is unknown.

Quantitative 5'-RACE with molecular barcodes was used to make the TCR beta libraries. TCRdb reprocessed the 5' RACE reads with MiXCR, giving one entry per CDR3 protein. Of about 39,000 distinct CDR3 sequences detected, less than 4% appear once; the ten largest clones hold approximately 2.9%. The V gene lost 10 bases and the J gene lost 1 base, with 10 bases spanning the gap. The V gene's germline CDR1 is SGDLS and CDR2 YYNGEE. The CDR3 length is 12 residues. The sequenced material came from blood, either unsorted or a sorted T cell fraction (not recorded which). The TCR originated in a male donor with ankylosing spondylitis or in good health (not recorded which). The chain is built from TRBV9 and TRBJ2-3; perhaps TRBD2 as D (6 bases). The CDR3 DNA is TGTGCCTCCGGGGGACGCACAGATACGCAGTATTTT. Its translation is CASGGRTDTQYF.